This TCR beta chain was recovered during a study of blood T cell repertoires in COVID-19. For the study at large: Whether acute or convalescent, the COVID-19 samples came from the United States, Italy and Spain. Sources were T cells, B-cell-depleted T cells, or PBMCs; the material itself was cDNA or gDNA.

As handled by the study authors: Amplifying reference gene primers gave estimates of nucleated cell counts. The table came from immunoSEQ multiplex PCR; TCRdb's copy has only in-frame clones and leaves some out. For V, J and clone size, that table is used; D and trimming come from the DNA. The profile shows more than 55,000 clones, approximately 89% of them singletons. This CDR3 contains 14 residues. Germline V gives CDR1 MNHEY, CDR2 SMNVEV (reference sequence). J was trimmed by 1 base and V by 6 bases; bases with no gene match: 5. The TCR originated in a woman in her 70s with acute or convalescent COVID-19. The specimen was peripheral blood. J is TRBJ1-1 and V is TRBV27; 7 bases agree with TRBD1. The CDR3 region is CASRGGAGNTEAFF. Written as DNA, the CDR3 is TGTGCCAGCAGAGGGGGCGCCGGGAACACTGAAGCTTTCTTT.